The clone carrying this T cell receptor (beta chain) was recorded only once. Assay used: immunoSEQ multiplex PCR; TCRdb lists only in-frame clones, some missing. The data contain 200,000 to 250,000 clones, 86% of them singletons. This specimen belongs to a study of blood T cell repertoires in COVID-19. Germline values: CDR1 MGHDK, CDR2 SYGVNS. This CDR3 comprises 15 residues. The ends were cut back, 5 bases at V and 0 bases at J, with 11 bases in the middle. This clonotype was obtained from a woman aged 35 to 49 with acute COVID-19. Sequencing input: PBMCs or T cells enriched from blood (not recorded which). The genes are TRBV25-1 and TRBJ2-1; no clear D gene. CDR3 nucleotides: TGTGCCAGCAGTCCCATAATGAGCTCCTACAATGAGCAGTTCTTC. The encoded protein is CASSPIMSSYNEQFF.